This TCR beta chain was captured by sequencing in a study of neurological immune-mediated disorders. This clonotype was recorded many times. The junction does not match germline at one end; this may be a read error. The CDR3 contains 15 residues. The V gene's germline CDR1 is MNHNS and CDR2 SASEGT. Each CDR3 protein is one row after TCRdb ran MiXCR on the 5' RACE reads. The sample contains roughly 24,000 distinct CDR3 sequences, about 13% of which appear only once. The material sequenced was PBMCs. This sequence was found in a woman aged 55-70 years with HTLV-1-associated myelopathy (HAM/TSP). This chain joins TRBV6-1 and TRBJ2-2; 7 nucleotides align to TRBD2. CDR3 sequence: CASSSRLADTGKLFF. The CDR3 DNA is TGTGCCAGCAGTAGCCGACTAGCCGACACCGGGAAGCTGTTTTTT.